This section outlines one T cell receptor (beta chain) sequence together with its context. Its antigen remains unidentified. These data belong to a study of cytomegalovirus exposure and HLA in healthy donors. Study results and caveats: Rarity held for most TCR sequences, but there were some public TCRs that occurred in many donors. A few of the chains that were CMV-associated were confirmed in vitro to be specific for CMV antigens.

Primers included in the PCR were 60 Vbeta and 13 Jbeta primers. The table came from immunoSEQ multiplex PCR; TCRdb's copy has only in-frame clones and leaves some out. The sample comprises approximately 100,000 clones, more than 75% of which are singletons, and approximately 3.9% rests with the top ten. Germline V gives CDR1 SGHRS, CDR2 YFSETQ. The CDR3 covers 15 residues. Between the trimmed V and J ends, which lost 0 bases and 0 bases, there was a span of 8 bases. This TCR came from a woman aged 35 to 49 in good health and CMV-seronegative. Sequenced material: PBMCs. The chain uses TRBV5-1 and TRBJ2-3; maybe TRBD1 (5 bases). DNA of the CDR3: TGCGCCAGCAGCTTGGTGCCAGGGAGCACAGATACGCAGTATTTT. This codes for CASSLVPGSTDTQYF.